Following are 10 T cell receptor beta chains from one sample sequenced in a study of T cells in Graves' hyperthyroidism and ophthalmopathy. Amplified TCR beta CDR3 regions came from RNA transcripts. Initially, a first-round RT-PCR of the TCR CDR3 employed the HTBI primer set. In TCRdb, the multiplex PCR reads were re-called with MiXCR into one record per CDR3 protein. The table has some 600,000 distinct CDR3 sequences, about 15% seen once. The specimen was blood. All receptors derive from a woman in her twenties or thirties with Graves' hyperthyroidism that later progressed to Graves' ophthalmopathy.

The V call is TRBV19, the J call TRBJ1-2, with a tentative D call TRBD1 (5 bases). Trimming removed 3 bases at V and 3 bases at J, with 8 bases between. Germline CDR1 LNHDA, CDR2 SQIVND (reference sequence). This CDR3 is built from 13 residues. The CDR3 coding sequence is TGTGCCAGTAGTATTTGGGGCGACTATGGCTACACCTTC. Its protein is CASSIWGDYGYTF.

V usage is TRBV27 and J usage is TRBJ1-2; D might be TRBD1 (6 bases). Per the germline V gene, CDR1 is MNHEY and CDR2 is SMNVEV (reference sequence). V lost 0 bases and J 5 bases, leaving 13 bases between the germline ends. This CDR3 is built from 15 residues. CDR3 nucleotide sequence: TGTGCCAGCAGTTTATCGGCAGGGGAATGGTATGGCTACACCTTC. It is translated as CASSLSAGEWYGYTF.

This chain joins TRBV4-2 and TRBJ2-2; possible D gene TRBD2, 7 bases. The CDR3 consists of 19 residues. Trimming cost V 0 bases and J 1 base, with 18 bases left between them. Germline V CDR1 and CDR2: LGHNA, YNFKEQ. The CDR3 DNA follows: TGTGCCAGCAGCCAAGAGGGGGACCGGGGGGCGTTGAACACCGGGGAGCTGTTTTTT. Protein product: CASSQEGDRGALNTGELFF.

There are many counts of this clonotype. The genes are TRBV19 and TRBJ2-1; D assignment may be TRBD1 or TRBD2 (5 bases each). The CDR3 totals 18 residues. The germline V gene encodes CDR1 LNHDA and CDR2 SQIVND (reference sequence). The V and J ends lost 5 bases and 4 bases respectively, with 24 bases between them. The CDR3 DNA follows: TGTGCCAGTAGTTCACCGGGGACCTCCCCATCGTATTACAATGAGCAGTTCTTC. Protein product: CASSSPGTSPSYYNEQFF. Full variable domain (missing parts from reference TRBV19 and TRBJ2-1): DGGITQSPKYLFRKEGQNVTLSCEQNLNHDAMYWYRQDPGQGLRLIYYSQIVNDFQKGDIAEGYSVSREKKESFPLTVTSAQKNPTAFYLCASSSPGTSPSYYNEQFFGPGTRLTVL.

This clonotype was seen more than once but under ten times. The chain carries TRBV10-3 and TRBJ2-1; 7 bases agree with TRBD2. Germline CDR1 ENHRY, CDR2 SYGVKD. V gave up 9 bases and J gave up 9 bases; unmatched junction bases: 2. This CDR3 contains 10 residues. The CDR3 nucleotides are TGTGCCATTGCGGGAGTTGAGCAGTTCTTC. This encodes CAIAGVEQFF.

The sample holds a few counts of this clonotype. The J gene is TRBJ2-3, the V gene TRBV6-1, with TRBD2 identical over 10 bases. This CDR3 spans 14 amino acids. The V and J ends lost 2 bases and 5 bases, in that order; junction bases with no gene match: 1. Germline V gene data show CDR1 as MNHNS and CDR2 as SASEGT. The CDR3 sequence is CASSELAGVDTQYF. The CDR3, as DNA: TGTGCCAGCAGTGAACTAGCGGGAGTAGATACGCAGTATTTT.

The chain combines TRBV19 with TRBJ2-7; TRBD1 agrees at 11 bases. The CDR3 sequence is 16 residues long. Looked up from germline, CDR1 is LNHDA and CDR2 is SQIVND (reference sequence). J gave up 4 bases and V 6 bases, and 11 bases lay outside the gene matches. The CDR3 bases are TGTGCCAGTAGAATGGGGGAGGACAGGGGGCAATACGAGCAGTACTTC. Translating gives CASRMGEDRGQYEQYF.

This clonotype occurred many times. The chain employs TRBV11-1 and TRBJ1-1; D might be TRBD1 (6 bases). Trimming took off 3 bases at V and 3 bases at J, with 11 bases between the two ends. Germline CDR1 SGHAT, CDR2 FQDESV (reference sequence). The CDR3 contains 14 residues. The CDR3 DNA sequence: TGTGCCAGCAGCTTTGGTGCAGGGGACACTGAAGCTTTCTTT. It encodes CASSFGAGDTEAFF.

The sample holds many counts of this clonotype. This sequence joins TRBV10-3 and TRBJ2-2; 10 nucleotides line up with TRBD2. V lost 7 bases to trimming and J lost 5 bases; unmatched junction nucleotides: 13. Germline values: CDR1 ENHRY, CDR2 SYGVKD. The CDR3 has 17 residues. The CDR3 reads CAINPQAGGPGTGELFF. DNA for the CDR3: TGTGCCATCAACCCCCAAGCGGGAGGGCCTGGAACCGGGGAGCTGTTTTTT.

The chain links TRBV7-9 to TRBJ2-7; no definite D call. Germline assignment: CDR1 SEHNR and CDR2 FQNEAQ (reference sequence). V lost 2 bases, J lost 3 bases, and 14 bases lay in between. The CDR3 has 15 residues. The CDR3: CASSLRAEPNYEQYF. DNA for the CDR3: TGTGCCAGCAGCTTACGGGCGGAACCAAACTACGAGCAGTACTTC.